These T cell receptor beta chains were read from a single sample in a study of blood T cell repertoires in COVID-19. Produced via immunoSEQ multiplex PCR; TCRdb's table is partial and in-frame only. The profile covers roughly 66,000 clones, with about 91% appearing a single time and 6% to 9.5% taken by the ten largest. Sequences were obtained from peripheral blood. Receptors originate from a human donor in a cohort sampled during active COVID-19. Both conserved end residues are part of each CDR3. A D gene is named only where the DNA matches it firmly. Expanded clones are given a class, and other clones once, few, many or no size at all.

TRBD2,NA,TRBV5-8,TRBJ2-3,CASSLAAGEFTDTQYF,TGTGCCAGCAGCTTGGCTGCGGGGGAATTCACAGATACGCAGTATTTT
TRBD2,NA,TRBV27,TRBJ2-1,CASSSLDSGGINEQFF,TGTGCCAGCAGTTCCCTCGATAGCGGGGGCATCAATGAGCAGTTCTTC
TRBD1,NA,TRBV3-1/TRBV3-2,TRBJ2-2,CASSPVSGTGETGELFF,TGTGCCAGCAGCCCTGTATCCGGGACAGGCGAAACCGGGGAGCTGTTTTTT
NA,NA,TRBV2,TRBJ2-5,CASGDPPVMETQYF,TGTGCCAGCGGTGACCCTCCGGTAATGGAGACCCAGTACTTC
TRBD2,once,TRBV7-2,TRBJ2-1,CASSFRPSGNNEQFF,TGTGCCAGCAGCTTCCGACCTAGCGGCAACAATGAGCAGTTCTTC
TRBD2,NA,TRBV3-1/TRBV3-2,TRBJ2-1,CASSPGLAGGVEQFF,TGTGCCAGCAGCCCCGGGCTAGCGGGAGGAGTTGAGCAGTTCTTC
NA,NA,TRBV28,TRBJ2-6,CASSLGGVNVLTF,TGTGCCAGCAGTTTAGGAGGGGTCAACGTCCTGACTTTC
TRBD2,NA,TRBV7-2,TRBJ2-1,CASSLVGGYNEQFF,TGTGCCAGCAGCTTAGTCGGGGGGTACAATGAGCAGTTCTTC
TRBD2,NA,TRBV28,TRBJ2-5,CASSFPRQGGELAGVYQETQYF,TGTGCCAGCAGTTTTCCCCGACAGGGAGGCGAACTAGCGGGAGTGTACCAAGAGACCCAGTACTTC
NA,NA,TRBV11-2,TRBJ2-7,CASSLGTVYEQYF,TGTGCCAGCAGCTTAGGGACAGTCTACGAGCAGTACTTC
TRBD1,NA,TRBV19,TRBJ1-5,CASSPQPRQGEQPQHF,TGTGCCAGTAGTCCCCAACCCCGACAGGGTGAACAGCCCCAGCATTTT
TRBD2,NA,TRBV2,TRBJ2-7,CASSGARGGFGEQYF,TGTGCCAGCAGTGGAGCGCGGGGGGGCTTCGGCGAGCAGTACTTC
TRBD2,NA,TRBV2,TRBJ2-1,CASTDSGNPQGDEQFF,TGTGCCAGCACGGATAGCGGGAACCCCCAGGGCGATGAGCAGTTCTTC
NA,NA,TRBV6-5,TRBJ1-6,CASSYRTIENSPLHF,TGTGCCAGCAGTTACCGGACAATCGAAAATTCACCCCTCCACTTT
NA,NA,TRBV15,TRBJ2-5,CATSRDRVYQETQYF,TGTGCCACCAGCAGAGATCGTGTATACCAAGAGACCCAGTACTTC
NA,NA,TRBV6-2/TRBV6-3,TRBJ2-6,CASSYPGLAPGANVLTF,TGTGCCAGCAGTTACCCTGGACTCGCCCCCGGGGCCAACGTCCTGACTTTC
TRBD2,NA,TRBV15,TRBJ2-2,CATSRGLAENTGELFF,TGTGCCACCAGCAGAGGACTAGCGGAGAACACCGGGGAGCTGTTTTTT
TRBD1,NA,TRBV6-5,TRBJ2-4,CASSQTGPENIQYF,TGTGCCAGCAGTCAGACAGGGCCCGAAAACATTCAGTACTTC
TRBD2,NA,TRBV6-5,TRBJ2-1,CASIPGLAGEDEQFF,TGTGCCAGCATCCCGGGACTAGCGGGAGAGGATGAGCAGTTCTTC
TRBD2,NA,TRBV2,TRBJ2-3,CASSGDLAGFTDTQYF,TGTGCCAGCAGTGGAGATCTAGCGGGATTTACAGATACGCAGTATTTT
TRBD2,NA,TRBV27,TRBJ2-7,CASSLKLAGGPNSYEQYF,TGTGCCAGCAGTTTAAAACTAGCGGGAGGGCCGAACTCCTACGAGCAGTACTTC
NA,NA,TRBV7-2,TRBJ2-7,CASSLGESYEQYF,TGTGCCAGCAGCTTGGGAGAGAGCTACGAGCAGTACTTC
TRBD1,many,TRBV4-2,TRBJ1-4,CASSQDPGTANEKLFF,TGTGCCAGCAGCCAAGATCCCGGGACAGCGAATGAAAAACTGTTTTTT
TRBD1,NA,TRBV3-1/TRBV3-2,TRBJ2-3,CASSQDGQGYSTDTQYF,TGTGCCAGCAGCCAAGACGGACAGGGATATAGCACAGATACGCAGTATTTT
NA,NA,TRBV11-2,TRBJ2-2,CASSFGPPLRGTGELFF,TGTGCCAGCAGCTTTGGGCCTCCGCTACGGGGCACCGGGGAGCTGTTTTTT
NA,NA,TRBV21-1,TRBJ1-6,CASSKETGDPYSPLHF,TGTGCCAGCAGCAAAGAAACAGGGGACCCCTATTCACCCCTCCACTTT
NA,once,TRBV10-1,TRBJ2-7,CASAHRDTLLPFYEQYF,TGCGCCAGCGCTCACCGGGACACTTTACTCCCTTTCTACGAGCAGTACTTC
NA,NA,TRBV12-3/TRBV12-4,TRBJ2-3,CASSRLSYTQYF,TGTGCCAGCAGCCGCCTGAGCTATACGCAGTATTTT
TRBD2,NA,TRBV6-2/TRBV6-3,TRBJ2-7,CASSYIAASGSIWDEQYF,TGTGCCAGCAGTTACATAGCGGCTAGCGGGAGTATTTGGGACGAGCAGTACTTC
NA,once,TRBV3-1/TRBV3-2,TRBJ1-6,CASSLTNRGSPLHF,TGTGCCAGCAGCCTTACTAATCGAGGTTCACCCCTCCACTTT